Listed here are 27 T cell receptor beta chains from one sample, sequenced in a study of human thymus T cells. Clones were read by immunoSEQ multiplex PCR, and TCRdb kept only the in-frame ones, dropping some. Here the sample spans around 120,000 clones, more than 90% being singletons. Obtained as resections during corrective heart surgery, the thymus tissue was then studied. The sequenced material came from thymus tissue. These receptors were obtained from a boy less than two years old with a congenital heart defect but otherwise immunologically healthy.

The chain recombines TRBV28 with TRBJ2-3, with D possibly called TRBD1 or TRBD2 (6 bases each). CDR1 and CDR2 (germline): MDHEN, SYDVKM. The CDR3 extends over 16 amino acids. Trimming left V 5 bases short and J 6 bases short, with 21 bases between. In DNA, the CDR3 is TGTGCCAGCAGTGCCCGGTGGCAGTCGGGGGCGGATACGCAGTATTTT. Protein product: CASSARWQSGADTQYF. The full variable domain, with the rest looked up from reference TRBV28 and TRBJ2-3, is DVKVTQSSRYLVKRTGEKVFLECVQDMDHENMFWYRQDPGLGLRLIYFSYDVKMKEKGDIPEGYSVSREKKERFSLILESASTNQTSMYLCASSARWQSGADTQYFGPGTRLTVL.

The rearrangement links TRBV27 to TRBJ2-7; 11 bases match TRBD1. This CDR3 has 15 amino acids. Germline V gene sequence: CDR1 MNHEY, CDR2 SMNVEV (reference sequence). J lost 4 bases, V lost 2 bases, and 4 bases had no gene match. CDR3 amino acids: CASSLRDRGEYEQYF. CDR3 coding DNA: TGTGCCAGCAGTTTACGGGACAGGGGGGAGTACGAGCAGTACTTC.

V is TRBV5-5 and J is TRBJ1-2; 9 bases are shared with TRBD1. The CDR3 consists of 16 residues. Germline V gives CDR1 SGHKS, CDR2 YYEKEE (reference sequence). The trim removed 2 bases at V and 5 bases at J, leaving 10 bases unmatched. In nucleotides, the CDR3 is TGTGCCAGCAGCTTAACAATACAGGGGGCAGCATATGGCTACACCTTC. Translating gives CASSLTIQGAAYGYTF.

This rearrangement joins TRBV4-3 to TRBJ1-2; D gene uncertain. The CDR3 extends over 15 amino acids. Germline V gene data show CDR1 as LGHNA and CDR2 as YSLEER. Trimming shortened V by 0 bases and J by 4 bases, and 12 bases separated the two germline ends. The CDR3 DNA is TGCGCCAGCAGCCAAGATCGGGGTACGGGCTATGGCTACACCTTC. Residues: CASSQDRGTGYGYTF.

V gene TRBV20-1 combines with J gene TRBJ2-1; 8 nucleotides agree with TRBD2. There are 11 residues in the CDR3. V dropped 6 bases and J dropped 10; count of bases not matched to a gene: 5. The germline V gene has CDR1 DFQATT and CDR2 SNEGSKA (reference sequence). The CDR3 DNA reads TGCAGTGCGGGAGGGACTAGGGAGCAGTTCTTC. Residues: CSAGGTREQFF.

The J gene is TRBJ2-3, the V gene TRBV4-2; 8 bases agree with TRBD2. The CDR3 length is 17 residues. Germline V gene data show CDR1 as LGHNA and CDR2 as YNFKEQ. The V and J ends lost 3 bases and 0 bases, in that order; junction bases with no gene match: 8. CDR3 amino acids: CASSQFSLAGSTDTQYF. CDR3 DNA sequence: TGTGCCAGCAGCCAGTTTAGCCTAGCGGGCAGCACAGATACGCAGTATTTT.

This chain connects TRBV9 to TRBJ2-1; D gene unclear. The CDR3 covers 15 residues. CDR1 is SGDLS, CDR2 YYNGEE, per germline. Trimming removed 0 bases from V and 3 bases from J, with 10 bases in between. The CDR3 DNA reads as TGTGCCAGCAGCGTAGGGGTAGCTGACTACAATGAGCAGTTCTTC. Its protein product is CASSVGVADYNEQFF.

The V call is TRBV5-1, the J call TRBJ2-5; D is tentatively TRBD1 or TRBD2 (5 bases each). Germline lookup yields CDR1 SGHRS and CDR2 YFSETQ. This CDR3 has 13 residues. Trimming stripped 4 bases from V and 8 bases from J, with 15 bases between. CDR3 sequence reads: CASSLRDEGTQYF. For the CDR3, the DNA is TGCGCCAGCAGCCTCCGGGACGAAGGCACCCAGTACTTC. The variable domain in full, completed from reference TRBV5-1 and TRBJ2-5, reads KAGVTQTPRYLIKTRGQQVTLSCSPISGHRSVSWYQQTPGQGLQFLFEYFSETQRNKGNFPGRFSGRQFSNSRSEMNVSTLELGDSALYLCASSLRDEGTQYFGPGTRLLVL.

The V call is TRBV28, the J call TRBJ2-1; D gene ambiguous. Germline-derived CDR1 and CDR2 are MDHEN and SYDVKM. Trimming pared 1 base from V and 5 bases from J, leaving 9 bases between. The CDR3 contains 14 residues. The CDR3 bases are TGTGCCAGCAGTTTATTTGGGGATGACAATGAGCAGTTCTTC. The encoded protein is CASSLFGDDNEQFF.

This clone was detected only once. V usage is TRBV25-1 and J usage is TRBJ2-7; 7 bases map to TRBD1. CDR3 length: 16 residues. The V and J ends lost 4 bases and 3 bases, in that order; junction bases with no gene match: 12. The germline CDR1 and CDR2 sequences are MGHDK and SYGVNS. This chain's CDR3 is CASSVNRGALFYEQYF. The CDR3 DNA follows: TGTGCCAGCAGTGTCAACAGGGGCGCTTTATTCTACGAGCAGTACTTC.

CDR3 region: CASSLVIFETQYF. CDR3 DNA: TGTGCCAGCAGCTTAGTTATCTTTGAGACCCAGTACTTC. The V gene is TRBV7-7, the J gene TRBJ2-5; D is ambiguous. Germline V gene lookup returns CDR1 SSHAT and CDR2 FNYEAQ (reference sequence). Trimming stripped 1 base from V and 5 bases from J, with 8 bases between. The CDR3 has 13 residues.

The chain has TRBV6-5 and TRBJ2-3; TRBD2 aligns across 10 bases. CDR1 and CDR2 (germline): MNHEY, SVGAGI. This CDR3 comprises 14 residues. The junction had 5 bases not matched to a gene; V was cut back by 6 bases and J by 5 bases. For the CDR3, the DNA is TGTGCCAGCAGCTTAGCGGGGGGCAAAGATACGCAGTATTTT. This translates into CASSLAGGKDTQYF.

The rearrangement uses TRBV5-1 and TRBJ2-2; D remains ambiguous. Germline V gene data show CDR1 as SGHRS and CDR2 as YFSETQ. V was trimmed by 0 bases and J by 7 bases, leaving 10 bases between them. The CDR3 runs 14 residues. The chain's CDR3 is CASSLGRLGGELFF. For the CDR3, the DNA is TGCGCCAGCAGCTTGGGCAGGCTGGGCGGGGAGCTGTTTTTT. Combining the CDR3 with reference TRBV5-1 and TRBJ2-2 gives the whole variable domain KAGVTQTPRYLIKTRGQQVTLSCSPISGHRSVSWYQQTPGQGLQFLFEYFSETQRNKGNFPGRFSGRQFSNSRSEMNVSTLELGDSALYLCASSLGRLGGELFFGEGSRLTVL.

The J gene is TRBJ1-1, the V gene TRBV11-2; D possibly corresponds to TRBD1 (5 bases). The V gene's germline CDR1 is SGHAT and CDR2 FQNNGV. The V end lost 5 bases, the J end lost 1 base, and 14 bases lay between the germline ends. CDR3 size: 15 residues. CDR3 DNA sequence: TGTGCCAGCAGCCCCGACGGCAGGGCGAACACTGAAGCTTTCTTT. It is translated as CASSPDGRANTEAFF.

The V and J genes are TRBV23-1 and TRBJ2-1; D is ambiguous. TRBV23-1 has ORF status, its function being uncertain. The CDR3 is 17 residues long. With 1 base removed from V and 6 bases from J, the gap between germline ends came to 19 bases. The CDR3 protein is CASSQCPTGRKFNEQFF. DNA for the CDR3: TGCGCCAGCAGTCAATGCCCTACGGGTAGAAAGTTCAATGAGCAGTTCTTC.

J is TRBJ2-1 and V is TRBV9; the match to TRBD1 covers 7 bases. Trimming took 3 bases from V and 1 from J; bases not matched to a gene: 7. The CDR3 is 16 residues long. Germline V gene data show CDR1 as SGDLS and CDR2 as YYNGEE. The CDR3, as DNA: TGTGCCAGCAGCGCCAAACAGGGGCAGTCCTACAATGAGCAGTTCTTC. The encoded protein is CASSAKQGQSYNEQFF. Complete variable domain (other parts from reference TRBV9 and TRBJ2-1): DSGVTQTPKHLITATGQRVTLRCSPRSGDLSVYWYQQSLDQGLQFLIQYYNGEERAKGNILERFSAQQFPDLHSELNLSSLELGDSALYFCASSAKQGQSYNEQFFGPGTRLTVL.

The chain joins TRBV30 to TRBJ2-3, with D perhaps TRBD1 (5 bases). With 3 bases removed from V and 2 bases from J, the gap between germline ends came to 15 bases. Per germline, CDR1 GTSNPN and CDR2 SVGIG (reference sequence). The CDR3 is 15 amino acids. The CDR3 DNA sequence: TGTGCCTGGAGGTCCACAGGTTTTATCACAGATACGCAGTATTTT. This gives the protein CAWRSTGFITDTQYF.

CDR3 in DNA: TGTGCCAGTAGCCCGCCCAAAGGGGGCGCAGACCAGCCCCAGCATTTT. Encoded protein: CASSPPKGGADQPQHF. The V and J genes are TRBV19 and TRBJ1-5, with 7 bases that match TRBD1. The germline V gene has CDR1 LNHDA and CDR2 SQIVND (reference sequence). The junction had 15 bases not matched to a gene; V was cut back by 6 bases and J by 7 bases. This CDR3 region has 16 residues.

The chain combines TRBV14 with TRBJ2-1; D gene ambiguous. The V end lost 0 bases, the J end lost 4 bases, and 10 bases lay between the germline ends. The CDR3 spans 15 residues. The V gene's germline CDR1 is SGHDN and CDR2 FVKESK. The CDR3 nucleotides are TGTGCCAGCAGCCAAGAAACACGGCGATACAATGAGCAGTTCTTC. This gives the protein CASSQETRRYNEQFF.

The chain links TRBV4-2 to TRBJ1-2; TRBD1 is a possible D gene (6 bases). V lost 3 bases to trimming and J lost 9 bases, with 14 bases between them. This CDR3 spans 13 amino acids. Germline V CDR1 and CDR2: LGHNA, YNFKEQ. The CDR3 DNA reads TGTGCCAGCAGCCACCCCGTGGGGGCAAGCTACACCTTC. It yields the protein CASSHPVGASYTF.

V is TRBV4-3 and J is TRBJ2-2; 9 positions agree with TRBD2. Germline trimming cut 0 bases from V and 4 bases from J; bases unmatched to any gene: 3. From germline, CDR1 is LGHNA and CDR2 YSLEER. This CDR3 region has 16 residues. The DNA for the CDR3 is TGCGCCAGCAGCCAAGATTGGCGGGGGGGCACCGGGGAGCTGTTTTTT. Protein product: CASSQDWRGGTGELFF.

The CDR3 region has the DNA TGTGCCACCAGCAGTCGGGACCCGAGTGAAAAACTGTTTTTT. Protein sequence: CATSSRDPSEKLFF. V gene TRBV15 combines with J gene TRBJ1-4, with a tentative D call TRBD1 (5 bases). The V end was cut by 3 bases, the J end by 7 bases, with 12 bases between. CDR1 and CDR2 from the germline V gene are LNHNV and YYDKDF (reference sequence). CDR3 length equals 14 residues.

This chain joins TRBV11-2 and TRBJ2-3; maybe TRBD2 (5 bases). This CDR3 region has 14 residues. CDR1 SGHAT and CDR2 FQNNGV come from the germline V gene. Trimming stripped 3 bases from V and 4 bases from J, with 11 bases between. Written as DNA, the CDR3 is TGTGCCAGCAGCTTCCTGAACGGGGCAGATACGCAGTATTTT. As protein: CASSFLNGADTQYF. Full variable domain (outside the CDR3, taken from reference TRBV11-2 and TRBJ2-3): EAGVAQSPRYKIIEKRQSVAFWCNPISGHATLYWYQQILGQGPKLLIQFQNNGVVDDSQLPKDRFSAERLKGVDSTLKIQPAKLEDSAVYLCASSFLNGADTQYFGPGTRLTVL.

The chain carries TRBV28 and TRBJ1-6, with 9 bases lining up with TRBD1. CDR1 is MDHEN, CDR2 SYDVKM, per germline. Germline trimming cut 6 bases from V and 5 bases from J; bases unmatched to any gene: 2. The CDR3 consists of 14 residues. The CDR3 DNA reads TGTGCCAGCAGCCGGACAGGGGATAATTCACCCCTCCACTTT. This gives the protein CASSRTGDNSPLHF.

The V gene is TRBV5-1, the J gene TRBJ2-3; tentative D call: TRBD1 (5 bases). The CDR3 is 16 residues long. The germline CDR1 and CDR2 sequences are SGHRS and YFSETQ. Trimming removed 1 base from V and 2 bases from J, with 14 bases in between. The DNA for the CDR3 is TGCGCCAGCAGCTTGAGGGGCAGGTACGACACAGATACGCAGTATTTT. Amino acid sequence: CASSLRGRYDTDTQYF.

V is TRBV28 and J is TRBJ2-7; D is perhaps TRBD2 (7 bases). This CDR3 has 15 amino acids. Germline V gene data show CDR1 as MDHEN and CDR2 as SYDVKM. Trimming stripped 2 bases from V and 3 bases from J, with 14 bases between. CDR3 region: CASSLRGDYHYEQYF. In nucleotides, the CDR3 is TGTGCCAGCAGTTTAAGGGGGGACTACCACTACGAGCAGTACTTC.

The gene calls are TRBV10-3 and TRBJ1-1, with 8 bases that match TRBD1. Germline trimming cut 5 bases from V and 0 bases from J; bases unmatched to any gene: 8. Germline V gene lookup returns CDR1 ENHRY and CDR2 SYGVKD. The CDR3 length is 16 residues. CDR3 nucleotides: TGTGCCATCAGTTTTACAGGGGGAGTAATGAACACTGAAGCTTTCTTT. Translation: CAISFTGGVMNTEAFF.